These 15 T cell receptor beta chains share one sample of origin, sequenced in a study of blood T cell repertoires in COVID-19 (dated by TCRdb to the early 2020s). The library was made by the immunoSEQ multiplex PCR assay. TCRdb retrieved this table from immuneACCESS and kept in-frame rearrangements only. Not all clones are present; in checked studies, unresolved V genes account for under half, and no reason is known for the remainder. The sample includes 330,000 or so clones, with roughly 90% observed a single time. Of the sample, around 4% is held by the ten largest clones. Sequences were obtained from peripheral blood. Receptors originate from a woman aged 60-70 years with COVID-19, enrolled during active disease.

The CDR3, as DNA: TGTGCCAGCAGAAGACAGGGTGATTTAACTGAAGCTTTCTTT. Translation gives CASRRQGDLTEAFF. This sequence joins TRBV2 and TRBJ1-1, with TRBD1 matching 7 bases. V trimming: 6 bases; J trimming: 5 bases; junction bases outside the gene matches: 9. CDR1 is SNHLY and CDR2 is FYNNEI in the germline V gene. The CDR3 is 14 amino acids.

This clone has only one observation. The CDR3 region is CASSPDSPNTQYF. As DNA, the CDR3 is TGTGCCAGCTCACCGGACTCACCGAATACGCAGTATTTT. The gene calls are TRBV18 and TRBJ2-3; possibly TRBD2 for D (5 bases). Trimming took 3 bases from V and 7 from J, leaving 11 bases between them. Germline V CDR1 and CDR2: KGHSH, LQKENI. This CDR3 region has 13 residues.

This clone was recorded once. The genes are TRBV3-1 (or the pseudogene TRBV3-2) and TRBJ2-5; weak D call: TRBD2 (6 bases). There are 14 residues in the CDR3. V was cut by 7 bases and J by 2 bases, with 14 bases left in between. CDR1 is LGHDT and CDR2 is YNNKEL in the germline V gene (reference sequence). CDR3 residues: CASTSLAGQETQYF. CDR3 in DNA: TGTGCCAGCACCTCCCTGGCGGGACAAGAGACCCAGTACTTC.

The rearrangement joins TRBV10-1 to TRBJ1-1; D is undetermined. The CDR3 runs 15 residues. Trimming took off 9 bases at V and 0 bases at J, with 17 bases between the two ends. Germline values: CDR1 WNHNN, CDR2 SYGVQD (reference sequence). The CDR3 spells CASPRPTVMNTEAFF. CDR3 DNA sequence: TGCGCCAGTCCTCGCCCGACTGTAATGAACACTGAAGCTTTCTTT.

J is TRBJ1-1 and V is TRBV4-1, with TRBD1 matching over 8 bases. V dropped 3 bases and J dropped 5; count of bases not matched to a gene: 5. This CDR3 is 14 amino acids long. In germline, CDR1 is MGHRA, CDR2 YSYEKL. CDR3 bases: TGCGCCAGCAGCCATTATAGACAGGGGACTGAAGCTTTCTTT. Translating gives CASSHYRQGTEAFF.

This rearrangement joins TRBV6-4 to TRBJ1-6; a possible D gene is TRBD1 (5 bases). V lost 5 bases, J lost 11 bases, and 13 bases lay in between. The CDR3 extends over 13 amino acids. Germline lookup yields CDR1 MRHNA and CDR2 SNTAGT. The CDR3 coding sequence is TGTGCCAGCAGTCGCAACTCAGGGCCACCCCTCCACTTT. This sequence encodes CASSRNSGPPLHF.

The CDR3 loop is CSVEVGDRGRLGYTF. The CDR3 nucleotides are TGCAGCGTTGAAGTAGGGGACAGGGGGCGTCTTGGCTACACCTTC. This sequence joins TRBV29-1 and TRBJ1-2; 12 bases agree with TRBD1. This CDR3 comprises 15 residues. Looked up from germline, CDR1 is SQVTM and CDR2 is ANQGSEA. The ends lost 1 base at V and 7 bases at J; junction bases unmatched: 7.

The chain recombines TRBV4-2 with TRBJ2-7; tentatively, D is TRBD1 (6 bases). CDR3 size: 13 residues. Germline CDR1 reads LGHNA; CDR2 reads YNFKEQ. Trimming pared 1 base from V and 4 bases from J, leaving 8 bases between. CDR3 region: CASSQGTGYEQYF. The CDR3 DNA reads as TGTGCCAGCAGCCAAGGTACAGGGTACGAGCAGTACTTC.

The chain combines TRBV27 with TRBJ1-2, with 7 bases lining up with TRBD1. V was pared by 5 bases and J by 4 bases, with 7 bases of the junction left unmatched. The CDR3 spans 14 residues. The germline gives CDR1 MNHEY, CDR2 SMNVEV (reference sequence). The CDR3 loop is CASSPRQGIYGYTF. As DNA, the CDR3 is TGTGCCAGCAGTCCCCGACAGGGTATCTATGGCTACACCTTC.

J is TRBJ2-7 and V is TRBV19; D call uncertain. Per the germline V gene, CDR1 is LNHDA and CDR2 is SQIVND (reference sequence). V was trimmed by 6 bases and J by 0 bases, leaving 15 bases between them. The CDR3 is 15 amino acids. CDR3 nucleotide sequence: TGTGCCAGTAGGACAACAGTGGGTAGCTCCTACGAGCAGTACTTC. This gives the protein CASRTTVGSSYEQYF.

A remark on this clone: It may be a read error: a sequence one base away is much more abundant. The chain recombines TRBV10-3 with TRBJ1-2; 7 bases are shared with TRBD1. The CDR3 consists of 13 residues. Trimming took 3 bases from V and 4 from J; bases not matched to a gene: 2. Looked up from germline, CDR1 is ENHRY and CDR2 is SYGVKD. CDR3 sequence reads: CAISESGGYGYTF. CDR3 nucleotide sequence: TGTGCCATCAGTGAATCAGGGGGCTATGGCTACACCTTC.

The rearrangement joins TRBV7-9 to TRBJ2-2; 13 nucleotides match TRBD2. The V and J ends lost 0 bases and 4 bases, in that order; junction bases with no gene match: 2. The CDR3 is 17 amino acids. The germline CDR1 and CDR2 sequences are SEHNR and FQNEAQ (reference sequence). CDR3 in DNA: TGTGCCAGCAGCTTAGCGCGACTAGCGGGGGGCACCGGGGAGCTGTTTTTT. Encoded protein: CASSLARLAGGTGELFF.

The CDR3 DNA sequence: TGTGCCAGCAGGGAACAACAGTTCACCGGGGAGCTGTTTTTT. Its protein is CASREQQFTGELFF. The chain combines TRBV2 with TRBJ2-2, with D unresolved. Germline V CDR1 and CDR2: SNHLY, FYNNEI. V gave up 6 bases and J gave up 4 bases, with 12 bases separating them. The CDR3 has 14 amino acids.

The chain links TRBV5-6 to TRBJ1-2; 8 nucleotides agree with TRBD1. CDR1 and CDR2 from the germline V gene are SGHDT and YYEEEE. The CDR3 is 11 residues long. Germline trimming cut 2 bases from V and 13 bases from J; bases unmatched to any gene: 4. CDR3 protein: CASSFRGQGTF. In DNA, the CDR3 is TGTGCCAGCAGCTTCAGGGGGCAAGGCACCTTC.

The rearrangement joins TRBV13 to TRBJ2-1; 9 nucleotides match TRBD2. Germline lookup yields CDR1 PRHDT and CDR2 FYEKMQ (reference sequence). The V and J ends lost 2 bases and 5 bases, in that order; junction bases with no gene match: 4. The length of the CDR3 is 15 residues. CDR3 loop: CASSLYSGGNNEQFF. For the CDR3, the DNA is TGTGCCAGCAGCTTATATAGCGGGGGTAACAATGAGCAGTTCTTC. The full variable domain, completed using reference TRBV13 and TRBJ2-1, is AAGVIQSPRHLIKEKRETATLKCYPIPRHDTVYWYQQGPGQDPQFLISFYEKMQSDKGSIPDRFSAQQFSDYHSELNMSSLELGDSALYFCASSLYSGGNNEQFFGPGTRLTVL.